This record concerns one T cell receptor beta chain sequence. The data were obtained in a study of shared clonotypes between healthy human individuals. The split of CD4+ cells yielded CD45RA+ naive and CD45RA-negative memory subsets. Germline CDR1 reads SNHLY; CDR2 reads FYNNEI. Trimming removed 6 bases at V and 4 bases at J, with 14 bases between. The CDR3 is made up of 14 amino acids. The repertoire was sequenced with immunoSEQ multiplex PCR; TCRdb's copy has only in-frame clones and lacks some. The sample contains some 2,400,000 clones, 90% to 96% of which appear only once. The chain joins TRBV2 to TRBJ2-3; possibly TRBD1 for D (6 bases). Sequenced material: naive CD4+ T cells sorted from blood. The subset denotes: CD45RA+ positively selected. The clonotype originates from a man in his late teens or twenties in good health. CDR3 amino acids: CASRGYRDADTQYF. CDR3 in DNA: TGTGCCAGCAGGGGATACAGGGACGCAGATACGCAGTATTTT. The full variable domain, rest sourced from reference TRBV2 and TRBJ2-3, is EPEVTQTPSHQVTQMGQEVILRCVPISNHLYFYWYRQILGQKVEFLVSFYNNEISEKSEIFDDQFSVERPDGSNFTLKIRSTKLEDSAMYFCASRGYRDADTQYFGPGTRLTVL.